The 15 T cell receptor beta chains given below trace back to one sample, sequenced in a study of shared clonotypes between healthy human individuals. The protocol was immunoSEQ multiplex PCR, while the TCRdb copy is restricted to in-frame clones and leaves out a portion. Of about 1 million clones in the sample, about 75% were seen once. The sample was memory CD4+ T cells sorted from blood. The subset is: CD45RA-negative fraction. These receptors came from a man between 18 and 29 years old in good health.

CDR3 residues: CASSFDQGNQETQYF. In nucleotides, the CDR3 is TGTGCCAGCAGCTTCGATCAGGGGAATCAAGAGACCCAGTACTTC. The chain recombines TRBV5-4 with TRBJ2-5; maybe TRBD1 (6 bases). CDR1 is SGHNT and CDR2 is YYREEE in the germline V gene (reference sequence). The CDR3 contains 15 residues. V lost 2 bases, J lost 2 bases, and 13 bases lay in between. Supplemented by reference TRBV5-4 and TRBJ2-5, the full variable domain reads ETGVTQSPTHLIKTRGQQVTLRCSSQSGHNTVSWYQQALGQGPQFIFQYYREEENGRGNFPPRFSGLQFPNYSSELNVNALELDDSALYLCASSFDQGNQETQYFGPGTRLLVL.

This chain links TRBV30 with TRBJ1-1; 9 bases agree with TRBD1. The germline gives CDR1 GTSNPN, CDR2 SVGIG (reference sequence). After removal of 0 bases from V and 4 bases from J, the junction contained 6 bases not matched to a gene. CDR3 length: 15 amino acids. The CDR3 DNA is TGTGCCTGGAGTGTTCTCGGACAGGGGACCACTGAAGCTTTCTTT. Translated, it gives CAWSVLGQGTTEAFF.

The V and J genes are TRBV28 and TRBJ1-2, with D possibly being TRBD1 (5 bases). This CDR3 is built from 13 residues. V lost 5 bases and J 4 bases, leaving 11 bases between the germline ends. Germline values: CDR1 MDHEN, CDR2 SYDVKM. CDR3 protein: CASSPRGGYGYTF. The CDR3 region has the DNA TGTGCCAGCAGTCCGAGGGGCGGCTATGGCTACACCTTC.

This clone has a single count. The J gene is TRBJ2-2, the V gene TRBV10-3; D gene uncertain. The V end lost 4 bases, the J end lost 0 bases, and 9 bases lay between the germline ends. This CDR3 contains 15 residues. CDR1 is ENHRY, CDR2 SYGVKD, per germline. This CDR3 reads CAISGQSTNTGELFF. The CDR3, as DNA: TGTGCCATCAGTGGGCAGTCCACGAACACCGGGGAGCTGTTTTTT.

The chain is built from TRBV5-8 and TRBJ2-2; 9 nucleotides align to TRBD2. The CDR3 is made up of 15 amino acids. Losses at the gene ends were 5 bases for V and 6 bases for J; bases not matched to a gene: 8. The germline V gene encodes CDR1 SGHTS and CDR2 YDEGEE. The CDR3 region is CASRPRGGQAGELFF. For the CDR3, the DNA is TGTGCCAGCAGGCCGCGGGGGGGCCAAGCCGGGGAGCTGTTTTTT.

This CDR3 is CASSPGAGSGNTIYF. CDR3 in DNA: TGTGCCAGCTCACCAGGGGCGGGATCTGGAAACACCATATATTTT. The chain is built from TRBV18 and TRBJ1-3; possible D gene TRBD1, 5 bases. The CDR3 totals 15 residues. The V gene lost 2 bases and the J gene lost 1 base, with 9 bases spanning the gap. CDR1 and CDR2 from the germline V gene are KGHSH and LQKENI.

CDR3 sequence reads: CASSYWRGSYNEQFF. In nucleotides, the CDR3 is TGTGCCAGCAGTTACTGGAGGGGGTCCTACAATGAGCAGTTCTTC. The chain is built from TRBV6-5 and TRBJ2-1; D possibly matches TRBD1 or TRBD2 (6 bases each). Deletions cut 1 base from V and 1 base from J, with 8 bases between. Germline-derived CDR1 and CDR2 are MNHEY and SVGAGI. The CDR3 length is 15 residues.

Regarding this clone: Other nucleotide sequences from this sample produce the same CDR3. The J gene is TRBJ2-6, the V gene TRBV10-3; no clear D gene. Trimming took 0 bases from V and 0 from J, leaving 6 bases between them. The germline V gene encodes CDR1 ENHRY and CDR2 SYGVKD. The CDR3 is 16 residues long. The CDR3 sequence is CAISESRASGANVLTF. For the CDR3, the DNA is TGTGCCATCAGTGAGTCCCGGGCCTCTGGGGCCAACGTCCTGACTTTC.

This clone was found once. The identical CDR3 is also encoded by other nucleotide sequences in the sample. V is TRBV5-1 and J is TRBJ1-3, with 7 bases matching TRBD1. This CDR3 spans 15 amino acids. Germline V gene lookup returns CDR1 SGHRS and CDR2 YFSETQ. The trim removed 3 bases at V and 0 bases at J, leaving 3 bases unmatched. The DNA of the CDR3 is TGCGCCAGCAGCTCAACAGGGGACTCTGGAAACACCATATATTTT. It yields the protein CASSSTGDSGNTIYF.

For the CDR3, the DNA is TGTGCCAGCAGTTTATGGGATGGGGACAGGGGTATCGATGGCTACACCTTC. It yields the protein CASSLWDGDRGIDGYTF. The chain links TRBV28 to TRBJ1-2; 10 nucleotides agree with TRBD1. V lost 0 bases, J lost 6 bases, and 10 bases stayed unmatched. The germline V gene has CDR1 MDHEN and CDR2 SYDVKM. The CDR3 sequence is 17 residues long.

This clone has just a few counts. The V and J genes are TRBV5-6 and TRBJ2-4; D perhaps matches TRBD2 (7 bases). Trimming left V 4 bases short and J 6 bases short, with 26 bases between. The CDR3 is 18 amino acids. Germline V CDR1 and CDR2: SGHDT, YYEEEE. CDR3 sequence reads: CASSNHPRTVGEGNIQYF. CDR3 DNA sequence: TGTGCCAGCAGCAACCACCCTCGGACAGTGGGGGAGGGAAACATTCAGTACTTC.

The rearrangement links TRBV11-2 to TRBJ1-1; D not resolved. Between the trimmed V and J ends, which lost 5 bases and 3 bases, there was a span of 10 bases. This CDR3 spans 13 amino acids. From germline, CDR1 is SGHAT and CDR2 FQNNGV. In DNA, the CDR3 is TGTGCCAGCAGCCCCGGGGAGGACACTGAAGCTTTCTTT. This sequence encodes CASSPGEDTEAFF.

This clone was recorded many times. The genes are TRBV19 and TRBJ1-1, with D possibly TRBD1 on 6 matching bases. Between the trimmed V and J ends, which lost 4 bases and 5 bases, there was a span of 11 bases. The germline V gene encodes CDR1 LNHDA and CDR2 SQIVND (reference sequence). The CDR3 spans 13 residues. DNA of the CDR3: TGTGCCAGTAGTACACAGGGTATTACTGAAGCTTTCTTT. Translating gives CASSTQGITEAFF. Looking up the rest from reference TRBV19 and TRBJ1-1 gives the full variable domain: DGGITQSPKYLFRKEGQNVTLSCEQNLNHDAMYWYRQDPGQGLRLIYYSQIVNDFQKGDIAEGYSVSREKKESFPLTVTSAQKNPTAFYLCASSTQGITEAFFGQGTRLTVV.

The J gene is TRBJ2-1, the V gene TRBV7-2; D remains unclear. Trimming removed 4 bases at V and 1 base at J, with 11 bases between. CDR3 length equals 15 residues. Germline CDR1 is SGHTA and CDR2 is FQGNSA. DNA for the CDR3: TGTGCCAGCAGCTCCGCTAGGCCTTCCTACAATGAGCAGTTCTTC. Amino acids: CASSSARPSYNEQFF.

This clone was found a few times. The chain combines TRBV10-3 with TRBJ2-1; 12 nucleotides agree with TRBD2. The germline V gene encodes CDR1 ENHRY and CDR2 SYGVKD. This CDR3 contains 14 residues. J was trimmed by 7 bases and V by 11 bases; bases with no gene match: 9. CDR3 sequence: CASRLAGDGNEQFF. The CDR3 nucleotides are TGTGCCTCACGACTAGCGGGAGACGGGAATGAGCAGTTCTTC.